A single sample is the source of the 27 T cell receptor beta chains below, sequenced in a study of naive and memory T cell subsets. A UMI-containing oligonucleotide was joined by 3' ligation to the TCR cDNA template. The SP2 primer and nested alpha and beta constant region primers amplified ligated cDNA in four rounds. TCRdb ran MiXCR on the 5' RACE reads and lists one entry per CDR3 protein. The data hold tens of thousands of distinct CDR3 sequences, with around 8% observed a single time. The receptors were gathered from a female donor in good health.

This clonotype was seen only a few times. The rearrangement links TRBV11-2 to TRBJ2-7, with D perhaps matching TRBD1 (6 bases). The germline CDR1 and CDR2 sequences are SGHAT and FQNNGV. The CDR3 is made up of 14 amino acids. The ends were cut back, 7 bases at V and 6 bases at J, with 19 bases in the middle. CDR3 amino acids: CASTSRWGRREQYF. In nucleotides, the CDR3 is TGTGCCAGCACCTCTCGGTGGGGGCGGCGCGAGCAGTACTTC. The whole variable domain, filled in from reference TRBV11-2 and TRBJ2-7, reads EAGVAQSPRYKIIEKRQSVAFWCNPISGHATLYWYQQILGQGPKLLIQFQNNGVVDDSQLPKDRFSAERLKGVDSTLKIQPAKLEDSAVYLCASTSRWGRREQYFGPGTRLTVT.

At least ten counts were recorded for this clonotype. CDR3 in amino acids: CASRTTDNYGYTF. CDR3 nucleotide sequence: TGTGCCAGCAGGACGACTGACAACTATGGCTACACCTTC. This chain uses TRBV6-1 with TRBJ1-2; D is uncertain. Between the trimmed V and J ends, which lost 6 bases and 2 bases, there was a span of 10 bases. The CDR3 totals 13 residues. Per the germline V gene, CDR1 is MNHNS and CDR2 is SASEGT.

This clonotype was counted many times. The J gene is TRBJ1-1, the V gene TRBV29-1; 8 bases fit TRBD1. Germline loops: CDR1 SQVTM, CDR2 ANQGSEA. This CDR3 is 12 amino acids long. With 7 bases clipped from V and 6 bases from J, the junction kept 7 bases outside the gene matches. In DNA form, the CDR3 reads TGCAGCGCCTTCAGGGGGCTCGCTGAAGCTTTCTTT. It yields the protein CSAFRGLAEAFF.

This clonotype turned up a few times. This rearrangement joins TRBV6-2 or TRBV6-3 to TRBJ2-1; D may be TRBD1 (6 bases). This CDR3 has 14 residues. Germline loops: CDR1 MNHEY, CDR2 SVGEGT. V was clipped by 6 bases and J by 2 bases, with 11 bases between them. The CDR3 sequence: CASRGAGPYNEQFF. The CDR3, as DNA: TGTGCCAGCAGGGGGGCCGGTCCCTACAATGAGCAGTTCTTC.

The chain uses TRBV18 and TRBJ2-5; possibly TRBD1 for D (6 bases). Germline V gene data show CDR1 as KGHSH and CDR2 as LQKENI. The CDR3 extends over 13 amino acids. V lost 3 bases, J lost 2 bases, and 7 bases lay in between. CDR3 in DNA: TGTGCCAGCTCACCGGACAGTCAAGAGACCCAGTACTTC. As protein: CASSPDSQETQYF.

This chain links TRBV20-1 with TRBJ1-1; TRBD1 matches at 7 bases. From germline, CDR1 is DFQATT and CDR2 SNEGSKA (reference sequence). Unmatched junction bases numbered 8, after V lost 6 bases and J lost 4 bases. CDR3 size: 13 residues. CDR3 DNA: TGCAGTGCGCCAAAACAGGGGAGCACTGAAGCTTTCTTT. Its protein is CSAPKQGSTEAFF.

This clonotype was detected many times. The chain employs TRBV20-1 and TRBJ2-5; TRBD1 matches at 9 bases. Trimming removed 6 bases from V and 3 bases from J; junction bases left unmatched: 11. Germline V gene sequence: CDR1 DFQATT, CDR2 SNEGSKA (reference sequence). The CDR3 is 15 residues long. CDR3 sequence (DNA): TGCAGTGCGGCCCGTCGACAGGGGGTTAAAGAGACCCAGTACTTC. This encodes CSAARRQGVKETQYF.

This clonotype was observed many times. V is TRBV29-1 and J is TRBJ1-1; unclear D gene. This CDR3 contains 11 residues. CDR1 SQVTM and CDR2 ANQGSEA come from the germline V gene. V lost 4 bases and J lost 2, with 5 bases in between. CDR3 loop: CSVADNTEAFF. The CDR3 DNA reads as TGCAGCGTTGCAGACAACACTGAAGCTTTCTTT.

This chain joins TRBV18 and TRBJ2-5; TRBD2 agrees at 11 bases. This CDR3 is 14 amino acids long. Germline V gives CDR1 KGHSH, CDR2 LQKENI. The junction had 4 bases not matched to a gene; V was cut back by 8 bases and J by 2 bases. The CDR3 region is CASTSSGGQETQYF. The CDR3 bases are TGTGCCAGCACGTCTAGCGGGGGGCAAGAGACCCAGTACTTC.

The chain links TRBV3-1 to TRBJ1-3; unclear D gene. Trimming left V 4 bases short and J 9 bases short, with 16 bases between. Looked up from germline, CDR1 is LGHDT and CDR2 is YNNKEL (reference sequence). This CDR3 has 14 amino acids. The chain's CDR3 is CASSLGRQGITIYF. DNA of the CDR3: TGTGCCAGCAGCCTCGGACGACAAGGGATCACCATATATTTT. Based on the CDR3 plus reference TRBV3-1 and TRBJ1-3, the full variable domain is DTAVSQTPKYLVTQMGNDKSIKCEQNLGHDTMYWYKQDSKKFLKIMFSYNNKELIINETVPNRFSPKSPDKAHLNLHINSLELGDSAVYFCASSLGRQGITIYFGEGSWLTVV.

The V call is TRBV7-2, the J call TRBJ2-7; D possibly uses TRBD1 or TRBD2 (6 bases each). Germline CDR1 reads SGHTA; CDR2 reads FQGNSA. There are 15 residues in the CDR3. Trimming removed 5 bases from V and 1 base from J, with 15 bases in between. In DNA, the CDR3 is TGTGCCAGCAGCCCCCCATCGGGGGCTTCCTACGAGCAGTACTTC. It specifies CASSPPSGASYEQYF.

V usage is TRBV6-1 and J usage is TRBJ1-4; 12 bases are shared with TRBD1. Germline V gene lookup returns CDR1 MNHNS and CDR2 SASEGT. The junction had 15 bases not matched to a gene; V was cut back by 3 bases and J by 7 bases. CDR3 size: 19 residues. The CDR3 protein is CASSEGQGAQPIRTEKLFF. CDR3 bases: TGTGCCAGCAGTGAGGGACAGGGGGCTCAACCCATTAGGACTGAAAAACTGTTTTTT.

The chain joins TRBV12-3 or TRBV12-4 to TRBJ1-1; 9 bases line up with TRBD1. The CDR3 is 15 residues long. V lost 10 bases to trimming and J lost 6 bases; unmatched junction nucleotides: 15. The chain's CDR3 is CATNRGQGRSAEAFF. CDR3 bases: TGTGCCACCAACCGGGGACAGGGAAGATCGGCTGAAGCTTTCTTT.

This clonotype was picked up many times. The genes are TRBV3-1 and TRBJ2-7; possibly TRBD2 for D (5 bases). CDR1 and CDR2 (germline): LGHDT, YNNKEL (reference sequence). The length of the CDR3 is 15 residues. V shed 0 bases and J shed 4 bases, with 13 bases lying between them. The CDR3 DNA reads as TGTGCCAGCAGCCAAGATCGCCGGGGTAGTTACGAGCAGTACTTC. Amino acid sequence: CASSQDRRGSYEQYF.

This clonotype was counted ten times or more. V is TRBV29-1 and J is TRBJ2-3; D call uncertain. The CDR3 consists of 12 residues. Trimming removed 4 bases at V and 5 bases at J, with 10 bases between. Germline V CDR1 and CDR2: SQVTM, ANQGSEA. CDR3 nucleotides: TGCAGCGTTGCCAGACCAGGAGATACGCAGTATTTT. Protein product: CSVARPGDTQYF.

A note on this clonotype: Given a much more abundant clone one base away, this may be a read error. The chain links TRBV5-4 to TRBJ1-1, with a tentative D call TRBD1 (6 bases). V was cut by 4 bases and J by 5 bases, with 21 bases left in between. The CDR3 length is 16 residues. Germline values: CDR1 SGHNT, CDR2 YYREEE (reference sequence). This chain's CDR3 is CASSAPSVGAQTEAFF. CDR3 coding DNA: TGTGCCAGCAGCGCCCCGAGCGTGGGGGCGCAGACTGAAGCTTTCTTT.

This clonotype came up many times. J is TRBJ1-2 and V is TRBV5-5; D remains unclear. The CDR3 sequence is 12 residues long. Trimming pared 2 bases from V and 8 bases from J, leaving 10 bases between. Germline loops: CDR1 SGHKS, CDR2 YYEKEE (reference sequence). CDR3 residues: CASSFNPRGYTF. Here the CDR3 DNA reads TGTGCCAGCAGCTTCAACCCGCGCGGCTACACCTTC.

The genes are TRBV9 and TRBJ1-5; D is possibly TRBD1 (6 bases). Trimming stripped 2 bases from V and 3 bases from J, with 12 bases between. Germline V gives CDR1 SGDLS, CDR2 YYNGEE. The CDR3 is 15 residues long. The CDR3 here is CASSVTDSLNQPQHF. The CDR3 DNA reads as TGTGCCAGCAGCGTCACGGACAGCCTCAATCAGCCCCAGCATTTT.

This clonotype is judged medium-sized. The chain uses TRBV29-1 and TRBJ2-3; 8 bases line up with TRBD2. CDR1 is SQVTM, CDR2 ANQGSEA, per germline. Trimming took 6 bases from V and 3 from J; bases not matched to a gene: 8. The CDR3 runs 14 residues. The CDR3 region is CSVAFGGATDTQYF. The CDR3 nucleotides read TGCAGCGTCGCCTTCGGGGGGGCTACAGATACGCAGTATTTT.

V usage is TRBV4-1 and J usage is TRBJ1-5, with TRBD1 matching 8 bases. Unmatched junction bases numbered 5, after V lost 3 bases and J lost 4 bases. This CDR3 is 15 amino acids long. In germline, CDR1 is MGHRA, CDR2 YSYEKL. Here the CDR3 reads CASSQYDRGNQPQHF. CDR3 DNA sequence: TGCGCCAGCAGCCAGTACGACAGGGGAAATCAGCCCCAGCATTTT.

About this clonotype: Being one base from a much bigger clone, this may be a read error. CDR3 loop: CASSPTHGGQPQYF. The CDR3 coding sequence is TGTGCCAGCAGCCCGACACACGGGGGTCAGCCCCAGTATTTT. The chain employs TRBV3-1 and TRBJ1-5, with a tentative D call TRBD2 (6 bases). Gene TRBJ2-3 matches the end of the DNA better, so the J call may be wrong. Germline CDR1 is LGHDT and CDR2 is YNNKEL (reference sequence). The CDR3 sequence is 14 residues long.

This clonotype was recorded many times. V and J are TRBV9 and TRBJ1-2, with D perhaps matching TRBD1 (5 bases). The CDR3 consists of 13 residues. Per the germline V gene, CDR1 is SGDLS and CDR2 is YYNGEE. The V and J ends lost 0 bases and 7 bases respectively, with 10 bases between them. The CDR3 DNA follows: TGTGCCAGCAGCGTAGCTGGGGACCCTGGCTACACCTTC. Its translation: CASSVAGDPGYTF.

This clonotype appeared many times. The chain links TRBV19 to TRBJ1-6; 8 bases are shared with TRBD1. The V gene's germline CDR1 is LNHDA and CDR2 SQIVND (reference sequence). Trimming removed 6 bases from V and 4 bases from J; junction bases left unmatched: 8. This CDR3 region has 16 residues. As DNA, the CDR3 is TGTGCCAGTAGACTGTATGGGACAGGATATAATTCACCCCTCCACTTT. Amino acid sequence: CASRLYGTGYNSPLHF.

This clonotype appeared a few times. Germline is not matched at one junction end, which may reflect a read error. The rearrangement uses TRBV29-1 and TRBJ2-7; a possible D gene is TRBD1 (5 bases). Germline CDR1 reads SQVTM; CDR2 reads ANQGSEA. The CDR3 has 11 amino acids. The CDR3 is CSVENASRELF. Here the CDR3 DNA reads TGCAGCGTAGAAAACGCGAGCAGGGAACTCTTC.

This clonotype was seen many times. This chain joins TRBV12-3 or TRBV12-4 and TRBJ1-2, with D possibly TRBD1 on 5 matching bases. V lost 4 bases, J lost 4 bases, and 13 bases lay in between. The length of the CDR3 is 14 residues. The CDR3: CASSSRQRFYGYTF. CDR3 sequence (DNA): TGTGCCAGCAGTTCCCGACAGAGATTCTATGGCTACACCTTC.

This clonotype was seen many times. The CDR3 nucleotides read TGTGCCAGCTCGGTGACAGGTCGGGGCAATCAGCCCCAGCATTTT. It translates to CASSVTGRGNQPQHF. The rearrangement joins TRBV18 to TRBJ1-5, with a possible D match to TRBD1 (6 bases). Germline assignment: CDR1 KGHSH and CDR2 LQKENI. Between the trimmed V and J ends, which lost 6 bases and 2 bases, there was a span of 14 bases. This CDR3 region has 15 residues.

This chain uses TRBV4-3 with TRBJ2-1; D may be TRBD1 (6 bases). Germline-derived CDR1 and CDR2 are LGHNA and YSLEER. Trimming stripped 2 bases from V and 1 base from J, with 12 bases between. The CDR3 runs 16 residues. CDR3 nucleotides: TGCGCCAGCAGCCAACTGAAGGACAGTTCCTACAATGAGCAGTTCTTC. It translates to CASSQLKDSSYNEQFF.